Below are 3 T cell receptor beta chains sequenced from a single sample in a study of control samples from healthy donors and cancer patients. Libraries were prepared by immunoSEQ multiplex PCR; TCRdb keeps only in-frame clonotypes and omits some of them. The table includes 95,000 to 130,000 clones, around 89% detected once. Sequences were obtained from PBMCs. The source of these receptors is a woman aged 50 to 60 with colorectal cancer.

The chain employs TRBV3-1 (or the pseudogene TRBV3-2) and TRBJ2-3; D is unresolved. Trimming cost V 0 bases and J 5 bases, with 9 bases left between them. Germline CDR1 reads LGHDT; CDR2 reads YNNKEL (reference sequence). This CDR3 has 14 residues. DNA for the CDR3: TGTGCCAGCAGCCAAGAAATTTTAGAAGATACGCAGTATTTT. Residues: CASSQEILEDTQYF.

The gene calls are TRBV12-3 or TRBV12-4 and TRBJ1-1; D is uncertain. The ends were cut back, 4 bases at V and 0 bases at J, with 6 bases in the middle. This CDR3 comprises 13 residues. The CDR3 DNA reads TGTGCCAGCAGTTGGGATTTGAACACTGAAGCTTTCTTT. Residues: CASSWDLNTEAFF.

The genes are TRBV12-3 or TRBV12-4 and TRBJ1-1; D ambiguous. This CDR3 region has 12 residues. Trimming pared 10 bases from V and 5 bases from J, leaving 14 bases between. The CDR3 reads CATTVARTEAFF. The CDR3 bases are TGTGCCACAACCGTAGCTCGGACTGAAGCTTTCTTT.